The rows below give T cell receptor beta chains drawn from one sample of a study of glioma-infiltrating T cells. One entry per CDR3 protein, called by TCRdb with MiXCR from the multiplex PCR reads. Of over 120,000 distinct CDR3 sequences listed, approximately 39% are singletons. The sequenced sample consisted of glioma tissue, nonneoplastic brain tissue, or PBMCs (not recorded which). Every receptor here comes from a human donor with low-grade glioma or glioblastoma, undergoing nonglioma brain surgery, or in good health (not recorded which). Both conserved end residues are part of each CDR3. The order of the fields is V gene, J gene, clone size, D gene, CDR3 DNA, CDR3 protein. D genes are given only for firm matches. Rows give clone size only sometimes, using once, few, many, or a class for an expanded clone.

V: TRBV19
J: TRBJ2-3
size: NA
D: NA
DNA: TGTGCCAGTAGTATAGGCCGGATCGGGGGTACTAGCACAGATACGCAGTATTTT
CDR3: CASSIGRIGGTSTDTQYF

V: TRBV12-3/TRBV12-4
J: TRBJ2-5
size: NA
D: NA
DNA: TGTGCCAGCAGTTTGGTTGGCCCAGCAGAGACCCAGTACTTC
CDR3: CASSLVGPAETQYF

V: TRBV12-3/TRBV12-4
J: TRBJ2-5
size: NA
D: NA
DNA: TGTGCCAGCAGTTTAGGCAGGGGAATGGAAGAGACCCAGTACTTC
CDR3: CASSLGRGMEETQYF

V: TRBV6-5
J: TRBJ1-1
size: NA
D: NA
DNA: TGTGCCAGCAGGCTAAACCGAGCCACTGAAGCTTTCTTT
CDR3: CASRLNRATEAFF

V: TRBV24-1
J: TRBJ2-3
size: many
D: TRBD2
DNA: TGTGCCACCAGTGGAGCGGGAGCTGGCTCTGATACGCAGTATTTT
CDR3: CATSGAGAGSDTQYF

V: TRBV7-2
J: TRBJ2-7
size: NA
D: TRBD1
DNA: TGTGCCAGCAGCTTAGGTGCGTGGACAGGGGCCTCTATCGAGGACGAGCAGTACTTC
CDR3: CASSLGAWTGASIEDEQYF

V: TRBV28
J: TRBJ2-1
size: NA
D: TRBD2
DNA: TGTGCCAGCAGTCTTAGCGGGATCCAGAGCTCCTACAATGAGCAGTTCTTC
CDR3: CASSLSGIQSSYNEQFF

V: TRBV6-1
J: TRBJ1-1
size: NA
D: NA
DNA: TGTGCCAGCAGTGAAGCACCGGCAGTGAACACTGAAGCTTTCTTT
CDR3: CASSEAPAVNTEAFF

V: TRBV25-1
J: TRBJ2-5
size: NA
D: NA
DNA: TGTGCCAGCAGTGAAGGCAGGGCCGAGACCCAGTACTTC
CDR3: CASSEGRAETQYF

V: TRBV27
J: TRBJ2-1
size: few
D: NA
DNA: TGTGCCAGCAGTTTATCGAAAAGGGCGGGGCAGTATGAGCAGTTCTTC
CDR3: CASSLSKRAGQYEQFF

V: TRBV20-1
J: TRBJ2-3
size: few
D: TRBD2
DNA: TGCAGTGCGCCCAGTGGGCGGGGGGTCCGGACAGATACGCAGTATTTT
CDR3: CSAPSGRGVRTDTQYF

V: TRBV4-3
J: TRBJ1-1
size: many
D: TRBD1
DNA: TGCGCCAGCAGCCCGGGGACAGGGGGGAGGAACACTGAAGCTTTCTTT
CDR3: CASSPGTGGRNTEAFF

V: TRBV3-1
J: TRBJ2-1
size: NA
D: TRBD2
DNA: TGTGCCAGCAGCCAGGGGAGGGTCTCCTACAATGAGCAGTTCTTC
CDR3: CASSQGRVSYNEQFF

V: TRBV20-1
J: TRBJ2-1
size: NA
D: TRBD2
DNA: TGCAGTGCTAGAGAAGGAGCGGGAACCTACAATGAGCAGTTCTTC
CDR3: CSAREGAGTYNEQFF

V: TRBV5-4
J: TRBJ1-1
size: NA
D: TRBD1
DNA: TGTGCCAGCAGTACGACAGGGGGCGGATTTACTGAAGCTTTCTTT
CDR3: CASSTTGGGFTEAFF

V: TRBV6-9
J: TRBJ2-6
size: NA
D: TRBD1
DNA: TGTGCCAGCAGTTACCGGGACAGGGAGTCTGGGGCCAACGTCCTGACTTTC
CDR3: CASSYRDRESGANVLTF

V: TRBV6-5
J: TRBJ1-6
size: few
D: NA
DNA: TGTGCCAGCAGTTACTCGATTTTATATAATTCACCCCTCCACTTT
CDR3: CASSYSILYNSPLHF

V: TRBV7-2
J: TRBJ2-7
size: NA
D: NA
DNA: TGTGCCAGCAGCCCCCACGGAGGCCGAGAGCAGTACTTC
CDR3: CASSPHGGREQYF

V: TRBV15
J: TRBJ2-7
size: few
D: NA
DNA: TGTGCCACCAGCCACGGGGGCTACGAGCAGTACTTC
CDR3: CATSHGGYEQYF

V: TRBV27
J: TRBJ2-7
size: once
D: NA
DNA: TGTGTTAGCAGTTTATGGGCAGCTGGTTCCTACGAGCAGTACTTC
CDR3: CVSSLWAAGSYEQYF

V: TRBV3-1
J: TRBJ2-3
size: few
D: NA
DNA: TGTGCCAGCAGCCAAGCTGGAGTAATCACAGATACGCAGTATTTT
CDR3: CASSQAGVITDTQYF

V: TRBV6-1
J: TRBJ2-7
size: NA
D: TRBD1
DNA: TGTGCCAGCAGGCGGACAGGGGATCCCTACGAGCAGTACTTC
CDR3: CASRRTGDPYEQYF

V: TRBV7-9
J: TRBJ1-2
size: many
D: NA
DNA: TGTGCCAGCAGCTTAGGGGATGGCTACACCTTC
CDR3: CASSLGDGYTF